The subject of this entry is one T cell receptor (beta chain). Trimming stripped 6 bases from V and 1 base from J, with 15 bases between. The germline V gene has CDR1 MNHEY and CDR2 SMNVEV (reference sequence). The CDR3 has 15 residues. This sample is part of a study of blood T cell repertoires in COVID-19. Study-wide context: Sources were T cells, B-cell-depleted T cells, or PBMCs; the material itself was cDNA or gDNA.

Original handling: Researchers report that nucleated cell counts were estimated from reference gene primer amplification. Libraries were prepared by immunoSEQ multiplex PCR; TCRdb keeps only in-frame clonotypes and omits some of them. V, J and clone size are taken as reported in that table, and D and trimming were inferred from the DNA itself. The top ten clones hold about 1.8% of a sample with roughly 210,000 clones, about 87% of them seen once. The sample taken for sequencing was peripheral blood. The TCR comes from a man in his sixties or seventies with acute or convalescent COVID-19. The V and J genes are TRBV27 and TRBJ1-1, with unresolved D. The chain's CDR3 is CASRLDPLWNTEAFF. DNA of the CDR3: TGTGCCAGCAGACTCGATCCCCTGTGGAACACTGAAGCTTTCTTT.